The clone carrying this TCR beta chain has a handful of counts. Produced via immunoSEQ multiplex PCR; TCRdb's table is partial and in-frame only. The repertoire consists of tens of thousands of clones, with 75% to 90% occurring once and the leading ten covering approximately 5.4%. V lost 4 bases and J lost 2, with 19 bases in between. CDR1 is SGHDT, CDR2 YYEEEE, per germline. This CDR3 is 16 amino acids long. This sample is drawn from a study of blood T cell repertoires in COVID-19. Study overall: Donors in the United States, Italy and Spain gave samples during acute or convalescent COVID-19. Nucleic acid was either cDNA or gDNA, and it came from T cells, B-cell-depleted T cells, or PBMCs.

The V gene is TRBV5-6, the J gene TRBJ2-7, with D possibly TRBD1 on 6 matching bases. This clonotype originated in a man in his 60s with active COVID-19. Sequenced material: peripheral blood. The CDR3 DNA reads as TGTGCCAGCAGCGTGGGGGCTGGGACAACAACCTACGAGCAGTACTTC. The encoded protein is CASSVGAGTTTYEQYF.